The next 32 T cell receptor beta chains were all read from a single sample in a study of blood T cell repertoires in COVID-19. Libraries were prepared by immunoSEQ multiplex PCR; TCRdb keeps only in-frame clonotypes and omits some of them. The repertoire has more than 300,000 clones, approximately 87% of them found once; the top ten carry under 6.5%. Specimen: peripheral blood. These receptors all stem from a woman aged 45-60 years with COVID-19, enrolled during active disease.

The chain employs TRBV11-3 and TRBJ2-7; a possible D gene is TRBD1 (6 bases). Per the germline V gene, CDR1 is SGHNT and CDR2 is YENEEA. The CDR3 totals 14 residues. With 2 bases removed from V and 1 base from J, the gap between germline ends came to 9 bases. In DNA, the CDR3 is TGTGCCAGCAGCTTACTACAGGGTTCCTACGAGCAGTACTTC. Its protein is CASSLLQGSYEQYF.

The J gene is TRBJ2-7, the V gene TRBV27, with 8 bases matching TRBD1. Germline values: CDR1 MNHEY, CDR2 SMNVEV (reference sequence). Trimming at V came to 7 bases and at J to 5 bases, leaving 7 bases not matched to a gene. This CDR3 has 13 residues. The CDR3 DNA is TGTGCCAGCAAACAGGGGGTAAGGGACGAGCAGTACTTC. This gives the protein CASKQGVRDEQYF.

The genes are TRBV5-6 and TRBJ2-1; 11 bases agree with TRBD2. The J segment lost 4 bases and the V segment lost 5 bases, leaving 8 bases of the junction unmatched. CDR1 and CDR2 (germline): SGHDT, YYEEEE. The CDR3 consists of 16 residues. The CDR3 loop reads CASSLIRLAGYNEQFF. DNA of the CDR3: TGTGCCAGCAGTTTAATAAGACTAGCGGGATACAATGAGCAGTTCTTC.

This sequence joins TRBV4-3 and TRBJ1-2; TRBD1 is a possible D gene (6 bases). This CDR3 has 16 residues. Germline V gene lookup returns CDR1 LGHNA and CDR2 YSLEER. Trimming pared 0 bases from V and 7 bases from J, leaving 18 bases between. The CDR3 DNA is TGCGCCAGCAGCCAAGAGATACAGGGCGGGTCTACTGGCTACACCTTC. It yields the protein CASSQEIQGGSTGYTF.

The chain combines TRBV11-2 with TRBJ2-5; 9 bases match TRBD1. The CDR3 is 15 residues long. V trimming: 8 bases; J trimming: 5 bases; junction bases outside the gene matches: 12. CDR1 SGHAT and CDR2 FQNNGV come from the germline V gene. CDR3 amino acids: CASALQGARPETQYF. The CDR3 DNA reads TGTGCCAGCGCCTTACAGGGGGCGCGTCCTGAGACCCAGTACTTC.

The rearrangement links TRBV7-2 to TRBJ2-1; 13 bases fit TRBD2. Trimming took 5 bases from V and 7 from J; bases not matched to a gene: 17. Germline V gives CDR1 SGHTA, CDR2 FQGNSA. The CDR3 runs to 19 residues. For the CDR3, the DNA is TGTGCCAGCAGCGGTTATCCCCTTACTAGCGGGAGGGCGTATAATGAGCAGTTCTTC. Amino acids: CASSGYPLTSGRAYNEQFF.

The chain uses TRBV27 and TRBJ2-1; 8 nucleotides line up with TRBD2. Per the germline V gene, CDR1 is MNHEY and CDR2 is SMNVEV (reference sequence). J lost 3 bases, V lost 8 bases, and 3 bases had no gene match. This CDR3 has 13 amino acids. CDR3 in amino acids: CASALAGYNEQFF. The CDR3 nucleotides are TGTGCCAGCGCTCTAGCGGGCTACAATGAGCAGTTCTTC.

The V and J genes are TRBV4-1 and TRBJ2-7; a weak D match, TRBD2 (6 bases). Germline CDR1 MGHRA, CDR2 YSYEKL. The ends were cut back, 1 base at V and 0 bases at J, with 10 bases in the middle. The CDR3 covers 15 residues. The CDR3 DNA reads TGCGCCAGCAGCCAAGTGCGGGGTCTCTCCTACGAGCAGTACTTC. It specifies CASSQVRGLSYEQYF.

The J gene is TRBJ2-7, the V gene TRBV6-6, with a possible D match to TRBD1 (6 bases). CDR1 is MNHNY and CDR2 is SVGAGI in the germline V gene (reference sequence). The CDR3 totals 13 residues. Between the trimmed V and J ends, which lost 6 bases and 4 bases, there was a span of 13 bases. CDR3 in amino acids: CASRPGHSYEQYF. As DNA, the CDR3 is TGTGCCAGCAGACCGGGACACAGTTACGAGCAGTACTTC.

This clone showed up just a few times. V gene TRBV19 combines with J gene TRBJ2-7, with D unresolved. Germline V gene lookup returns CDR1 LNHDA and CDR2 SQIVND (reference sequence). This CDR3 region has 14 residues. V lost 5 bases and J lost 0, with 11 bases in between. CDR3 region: CASSPQTYSYEQYF. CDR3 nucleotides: TGTGCCAGTAGTCCCCAGACATACTCCTACGAGCAGTACTTC.

The CDR3 sequence: CASNPPWTEGEQFF. CDR3 nucleotide sequence: TGTGCCAGCAACCCTCCCTGGACGGAGGGGGAGCAGTTCTTC. The genes are TRBV5-6 and TRBJ2-1, with D tentatively TRBD2 (6 bases). The CDR3 sequence is 14 residues long. V was clipped by 6 bases and J by 10 bases, with 20 bases between them. CDR1 SGHDT and CDR2 YYEEEE come from the germline V gene.

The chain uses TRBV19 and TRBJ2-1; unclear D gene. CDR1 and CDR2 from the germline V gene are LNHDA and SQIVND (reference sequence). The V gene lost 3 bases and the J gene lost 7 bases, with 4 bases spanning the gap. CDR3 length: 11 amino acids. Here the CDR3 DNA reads TGTGCCAGTAGTATCTTGAATGAGCAGTTCTTC. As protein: CASSILNEQFF. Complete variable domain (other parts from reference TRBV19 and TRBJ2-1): DGGITQSPKYLFRKEGQNVTLSCEQNLNHDAMYWYRQDPGQGLRLIYYSQIVNDFQKGDIAEGYSVSREKKESFPLTVTSAQKNPTAFYLCASSILNEQFFGPGTRLTVL.

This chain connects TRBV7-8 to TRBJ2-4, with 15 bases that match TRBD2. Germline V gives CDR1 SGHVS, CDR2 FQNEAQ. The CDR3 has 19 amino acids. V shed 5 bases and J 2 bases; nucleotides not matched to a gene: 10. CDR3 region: CASSQGLAGGRGTKNIQYF. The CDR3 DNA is TGTGCCAGCAGCCAAGGACTAGCGGGAGGGCGGGGAACCAAAAACATTCAGTACTTC. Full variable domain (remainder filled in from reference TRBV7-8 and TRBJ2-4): GAGVSQSPRYKVAKRGQDVALRCDPISGHVSLFWYQQALGQGPEFLTYFQNEAQLDKSGLPSDRFFAERPEGSVSTLKIQRTQQEDSAVYLCASSQGLAGGRGTKNIQYFGAGTRLSVL.

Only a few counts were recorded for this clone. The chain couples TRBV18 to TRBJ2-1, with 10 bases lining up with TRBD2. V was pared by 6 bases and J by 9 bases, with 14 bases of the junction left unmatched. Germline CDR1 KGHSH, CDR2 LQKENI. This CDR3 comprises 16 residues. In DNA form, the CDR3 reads TGTGCCAGCTCCCCGGCCGGAGCGGGAGGGCCAACTGAGCAGTTCTTC. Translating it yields CASSPAGAGGPTEQFF.

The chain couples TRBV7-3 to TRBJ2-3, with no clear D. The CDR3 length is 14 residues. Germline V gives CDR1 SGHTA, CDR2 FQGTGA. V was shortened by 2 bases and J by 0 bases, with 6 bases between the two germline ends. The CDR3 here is CASSLLPSTDTQYF. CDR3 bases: TGTGCCAGCAGCTTACTACCTAGCACAGATACGCAGTATTTT.

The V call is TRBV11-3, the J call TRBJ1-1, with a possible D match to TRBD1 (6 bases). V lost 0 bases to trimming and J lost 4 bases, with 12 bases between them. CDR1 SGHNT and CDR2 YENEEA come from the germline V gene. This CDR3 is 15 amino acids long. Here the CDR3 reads CASSLEGADGTEAFF. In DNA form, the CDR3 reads TGTGCCAGCAGCTTAGAGGGGGCGGATGGCACTGAAGCTTTCTTT.

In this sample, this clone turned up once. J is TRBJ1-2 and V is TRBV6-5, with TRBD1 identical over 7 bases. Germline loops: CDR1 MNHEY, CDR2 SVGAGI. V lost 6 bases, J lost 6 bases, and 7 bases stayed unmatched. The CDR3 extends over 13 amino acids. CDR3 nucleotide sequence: TGTGCCAGCAGGCGGGATGGGACAGATGGCTACACCTTC. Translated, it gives CASRRDGTDGYTF.

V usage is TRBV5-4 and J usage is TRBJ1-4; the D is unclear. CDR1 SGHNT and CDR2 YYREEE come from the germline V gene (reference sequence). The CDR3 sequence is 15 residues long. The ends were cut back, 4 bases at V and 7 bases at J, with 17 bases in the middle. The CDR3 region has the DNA TGTGCCAGCAGCCCACGAACCGAGGGCGGTGAAAAACTGTTTTTT. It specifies CASSPRTEGGEKLFF.

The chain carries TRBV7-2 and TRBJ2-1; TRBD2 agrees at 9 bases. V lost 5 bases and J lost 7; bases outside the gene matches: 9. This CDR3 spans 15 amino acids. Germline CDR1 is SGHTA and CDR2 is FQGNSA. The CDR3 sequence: CASSLIAGVRNEQFF. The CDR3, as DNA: TGTGCCAGCAGCCTTATAGCGGGAGTAAGGAATGAGCAGTTCTTC.

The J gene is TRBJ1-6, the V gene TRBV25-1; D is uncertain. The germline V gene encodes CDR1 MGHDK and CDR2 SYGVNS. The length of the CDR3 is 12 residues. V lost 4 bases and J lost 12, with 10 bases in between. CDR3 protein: CASSATSEPLHF. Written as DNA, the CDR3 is TGTGCCAGCAGTGCGACATCTGAACCCCTCCACTTT.

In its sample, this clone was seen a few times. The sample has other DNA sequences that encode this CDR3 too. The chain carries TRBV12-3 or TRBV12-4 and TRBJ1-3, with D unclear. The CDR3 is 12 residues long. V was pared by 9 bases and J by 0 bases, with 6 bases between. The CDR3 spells CASLSSGNTIYF. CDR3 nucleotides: TGTGCCAGTCTGAGCTCTGGAAACACCATATATTTT.

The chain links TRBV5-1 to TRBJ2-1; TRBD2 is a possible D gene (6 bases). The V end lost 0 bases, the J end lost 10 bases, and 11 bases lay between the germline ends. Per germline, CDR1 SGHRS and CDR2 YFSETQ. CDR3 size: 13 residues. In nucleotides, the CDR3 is TGCGCCAGCAGCTTGGTGGGGGGAAGCGAGCAGTTCTTC. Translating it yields CASSLVGGSEQFF.

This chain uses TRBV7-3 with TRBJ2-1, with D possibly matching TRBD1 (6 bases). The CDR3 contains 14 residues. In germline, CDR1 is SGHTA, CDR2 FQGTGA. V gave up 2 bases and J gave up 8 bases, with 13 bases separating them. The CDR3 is CASSLRIRGDEQFF. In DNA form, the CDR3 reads TGTGCCAGCAGCTTACGAATCAGGGGCGATGAGCAGTTCTTC.

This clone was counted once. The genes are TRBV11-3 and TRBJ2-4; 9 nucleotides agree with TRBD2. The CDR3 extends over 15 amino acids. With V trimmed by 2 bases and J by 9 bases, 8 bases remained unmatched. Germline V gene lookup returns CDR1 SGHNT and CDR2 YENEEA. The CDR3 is CASSLSAGGDSIQYF. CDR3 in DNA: TGTGCCAGCAGCTTATCCGCGGGGGGGGATAGCATTCAGTACTTC.

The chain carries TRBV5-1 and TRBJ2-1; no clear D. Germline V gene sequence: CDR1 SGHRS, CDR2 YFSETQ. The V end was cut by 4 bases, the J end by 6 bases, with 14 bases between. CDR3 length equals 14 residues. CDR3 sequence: CASSGGSLFNEQFF. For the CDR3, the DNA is TGCGCCAGCAGCGGCGGATCTCTCTTCAATGAGCAGTTCTTC. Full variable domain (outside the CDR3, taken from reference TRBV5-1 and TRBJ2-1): KAGVTQTPRYLIKTRGQQVTLSCSPISGHRSVSWYQQTPGQGLQFLFEYFSETQRNKGNFPGRFSGRQFSNSRSEMNVSTLELGDSALYLCASSGGSLFNEQFFGPGTRLTVL.

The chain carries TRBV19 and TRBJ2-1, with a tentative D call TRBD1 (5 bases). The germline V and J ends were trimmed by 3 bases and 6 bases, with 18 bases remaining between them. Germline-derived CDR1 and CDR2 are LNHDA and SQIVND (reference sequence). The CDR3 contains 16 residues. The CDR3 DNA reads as TGTGCCAGTAGTATGGGGCAATGGTTTCTATCCAATGAGCAGTTCTTC. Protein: CASSMGQWFLSNEQFF.

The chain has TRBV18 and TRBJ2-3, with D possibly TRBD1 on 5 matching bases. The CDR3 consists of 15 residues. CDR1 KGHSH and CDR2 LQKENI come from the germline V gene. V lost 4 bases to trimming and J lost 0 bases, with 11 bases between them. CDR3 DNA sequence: TGTGCCAGCTCACGGGGCGGCCAGAGCACAGATACGCAGTATTTT. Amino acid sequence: CASSRGGQSTDTQYF.

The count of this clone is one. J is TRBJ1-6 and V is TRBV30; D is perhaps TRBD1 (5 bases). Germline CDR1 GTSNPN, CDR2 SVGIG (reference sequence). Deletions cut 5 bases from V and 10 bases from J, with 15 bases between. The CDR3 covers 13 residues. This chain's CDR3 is CAWCLTGASPLHF. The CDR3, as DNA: TGTGCCTGGTGCCTCACAGGTGCATCACCCCTCCACTTT.

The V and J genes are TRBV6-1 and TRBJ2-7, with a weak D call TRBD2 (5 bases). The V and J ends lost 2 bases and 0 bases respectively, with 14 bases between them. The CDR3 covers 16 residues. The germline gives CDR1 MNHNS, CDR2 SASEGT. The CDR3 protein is CASSETLSGRSYEQYF. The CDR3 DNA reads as TGTGCCAGCAGTGAAACGTTGAGCGGACGCTCCTACGAGCAGTACTTC.

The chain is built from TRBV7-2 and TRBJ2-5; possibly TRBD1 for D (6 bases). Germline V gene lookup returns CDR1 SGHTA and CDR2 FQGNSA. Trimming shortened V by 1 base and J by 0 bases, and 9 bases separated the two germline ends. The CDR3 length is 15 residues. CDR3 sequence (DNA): TGTGCCAGCAGCTTAGGCGACAGGTACCAAGAGACCCAGTACTTC. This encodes CASSLGDRYQETQYF.

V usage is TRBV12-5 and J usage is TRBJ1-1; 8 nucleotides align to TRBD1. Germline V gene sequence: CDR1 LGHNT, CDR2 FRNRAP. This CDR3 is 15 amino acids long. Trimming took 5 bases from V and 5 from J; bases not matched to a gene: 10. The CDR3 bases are TGTGCTAGTGGTCAACTGTCAGGGGGCGGAACTGAAGCTTTCTTT. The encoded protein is CASGQLSGGGTEAFF. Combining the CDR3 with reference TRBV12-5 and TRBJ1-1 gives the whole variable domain DARVTQTPRHKVTEMGQEVTMRCQPILGHNTVFWYRQTMMQGLELLAYFRNRAPLDDSGMPKDRFSAEMPDATLATLKIQPSEPRDSAVYFCASGQLSGGGTEAFFGQGTRLTVV.

Written as DNA, the CDR3 is TGTGCCAGCTCACAACCGGGACAGGGCACCTACGAGCAGTACTTC. It is translated as CASSQPGQGTYEQYF. The chain couples TRBV18 to TRBJ2-7, with TRBD1 matching over 9 bases. Trimming removed 4 bases from V and 2 bases from J; junction bases left unmatched: 6. Germline CDR1 reads KGHSH; CDR2 reads LQKENI. The CDR3 contains 15 residues.